This is a list of T cell receptor beta chains from one sample in a study of long-term antiretroviral therapy in people with HIV. Assay: immunoSEQ multiplex PCR; the TCRdb copy retains only in-frame clones and omits some. Here the sample spans tens of thousands of clones, 70% to 85% being singletons. Sequencing used unsorted PBMCs, obtained 0.5 years after starting antiretroviral therapy. The receptors come from a man aged 18 to 30 with HIV. Each CDR3 is given with its conserved first and last residue. Fields, in order: V gene, clone size, D gene, J gene, CDR3 protein, CDR3 DNA. A D gene is named only where the DNA matches it firmly. Clone sizes are given selectively: once, few, many, or a class where the clone is expanded.

TRBV19,NA,NA,TRBJ2-3,CASSPLWGASTDTQYF,TGTGCCAGTAGCCCCCTGTGGGGCGCTAGCACAGATACGCAGTATTTT
TRBV5-1,NA,NA,TRBJ2-1,CASSLDTGTSYNEQFF,TGCGCCAGCAGCTTGGACACTGGGACGTCCTACAATGAGCAGTTCTTC
TRBV30,NA,TRBD1,TRBJ2-3,CAWNRGLGSDTQYF,TGTGCCTGGAACAGGGGGCTAGGATCAGATACGCAGTATTTT
TRBV27,few,TRBD1,TRBJ1-1,CASSLSTGTGGEAFF,TGTGCCAGCAGTTTATCAACCGGGACAGGGGGCGAAGCTTTCTTT
TRBV10-3,NA,TRBD1,TRBJ2-3,CAISPGQGVDTQYF,TGTGCCATCAGTCCGGGACAGGGAGTGGATACGCAGTATTTT
TRBV29-1,NA,TRBD1,TRBJ2-7,CSVHDRAGGYEQYF,TGCAGCGTTCACGACAGGGCAGGTGGCTACGAGCAGTACTTC
TRBV9,NA,NA,TRBJ1-1,CASSPQGRTEAFF,TGTGCCAGCAGCCCCCAGGGGCGGACTGAAGCTTTCTTT
TRBV28,NA,TRBD1,TRBJ1-2,CASSPGQIPYGYTF,TGTGCCAGCAGTCCGGGACAGATTCCCTATGGCTACACCTTC
TRBV7-3,NA,NA,TRBJ2-5,CASSFGGVETQYF,TGTGCCAGCAGCTTTGGAGGGGTAGAGACCCAGTACTTC
TRBV19,NA,TRBD1,TRBJ1-4,CASSSLSRGREKLFF,TGTGCCAGTAGTTCTCTCAGCAGGGGGCGTGAAAAACTGTTTTTT
TRBV19,NA,TRBD1,TRBJ2-3,CASSIAQGALSDTQYF,TGTGCCAGTAGTATAGCGCAGGGGGCGCTCTCAGATACGCAGTATTTT
TRBV18,NA,NA,TRBJ2-3,CASSPSAGGGLDTQYF,TGTGCCAGCTCACCATCCGCAGGTGGGGGTTTAGATACGCAGTATTTT
TRBV5-4,medium-sized,NA,TRBJ1-2,CASSCRSIWYYGGRFYGYTF,TGTGCCAGCAGCTGCCGCTCAATATGGTATTACGGGGGGCGCTTCTATGGCTACACCTTC
TRBV30,NA,NA,TRBJ1-1,CAWSMGAHTEAFF,TGTGCCTGGAGTATGGGGGCTCACACTGAAGCTTTCTTT
TRBV10-3,NA,NA,TRBJ1-1,CAISGWDLGQAFF,TGTGCCATCAGTGGCTGGGACCTTGGACAAGCTTTCTTT
TRBV28,NA,NA,TRBJ1-2,CASSTNTWDGYTF,TGTGCCAGCAGCACTAACACTTGGGATGGCTACACCTTC
TRBV7-8,NA,TRBD1,TRBJ2-7,CASSFGTGARNEQYF,TGTGCCAGCAGCTTCGGGACAGGGGCTCGGAACGAGCAGTACTTC
TRBV4-3,few,NA,TRBJ1-2,CASSQSRTVSLSGYTF,TGCGCCAGCAGCCAATCCAGGACAGTATCTCTAAGTGGCTACACCTTC
TRBV6-4,NA,NA,TRBJ2-1,CASSVTANNEQFF,TGTGCCAGCAGTGTTACAGCTAACAATGAGCAGTTCTTC
TRBV30,NA,NA,TRBJ2-2,CAWTPSWGNTGELFF,TGTGCCTGGACCCCGTCATGGGGGAACACCGGGGAGCTGTTTTTT
TRBV7-9,NA,NA,TRBJ2-3,CASSPLVEHWYF,TGTGCCAGCAGCCCATTGGTGGAGCACTGGTATTTT
TRBV19,NA,TRBD2,TRBJ2-1,CASSITSGYNEQFF,TGTGCCAGTAGTATAACTAGCGGCTACAATGAGCAGTTCTTC
TRBV6-5,NA,NA,TRBJ1-5,CASSYVIGNQPQHF,TGTGCCAGCAGTTACGTTATTGGGAATCAGCCCCAGCATTTT
TRBV28,NA,NA,TRBJ2-5,CASSYEGGAWRETQYF,TGTGCCAGCAGTTACGAAGGAGGGGCCTGGAGAGAGACCCAGTACTTC
TRBV2,NA,NA,TRBJ2-5,CASSRIQETQYF,TGTGCCAGCAGTCGGATTCAAGAGACCCAGTACTTC
TRBV27,NA,NA,TRBJ1-5,CASRQTGGWGNQPQHF,TGTGCCAGCAGACAAACAGGCGGTTGGGGCAATCAGCCCCAGCATTTT
TRBV7-2,once,TRBD2,TRBJ2-2,CASSISGKGTGELFF,TGTGCCAGCAGCATTAGCGGGAAAGGGACCGGGGAGCTGTTTTTT
TRBV11-2,NA,NA,TRBJ2-7,CASSRRGPYEQYF,TGTGCCAGCAGCAGAAGAGGACCCTACGAGCAGTACTTC
TRBV25-1,NA,NA,TRBJ2-1,CAIDNEQFF,TGTGCCATAGACAATGAGCAGTTCTTC
TRBV7-9,once,NA,TRBJ2-5,CASSLDNRETQYF,TGTGCCAGCAGCTTAGATAACCGGGAGACCCAGTACTTC
TRBV7-9,NA,NA,TRBJ1-3,CASSSRDTYSGNTIYF,TGTGCCAGCAGCAGCCGGGACACGTACTCTGGAAACACCATATATTTT
TRBV6-1,NA,NA,TRBJ1-3,CASSGGGPLGGTGNTIYF,TGTGCCAGCAGTGGGGGCGGCCCTCTGGGGGGGACTGGAAACACCATATATTTT
TRBV5-1,NA,NA,TRBJ2-2,CASSFSGMDTGELFF,TGCGCCAGCAGCTTCTCAGGGATGGACACCGGGGAGCTGTTTTTT
TRBV28,NA,NA,TRBJ1-6,CASSLLGTLNSPLHF,TGTGCCAGCAGTTTGCTTGGGACGCTGAATTCACCCCTCCACTTT
TRBV14,once,NA,TRBJ1-1,CASSQEGVGYTEAFF,TGTGCCAGCAGCCAAGAGGGCGTAGGATACACTGAAGCTTTCTTT
TRBV7-8,NA,NA,TRBJ1-2,CASSLANSHLPPLYRYGYTF,TGTGCCAGCAGCTTAGCTAATAGTCACCTGCCCCCTCTATATCGCTATGGCTACACCTTC
TRBV5-4,once,NA,TRBJ1-1,CASSTGLNTEAFF,TGTGCCAGCAGCACCGGACTCAACACTGAAGCTTTCTTT
TRBV5-1,NA,NA,TRBJ2-3,CASSLEQITDTQYF,TGCGCCAGCAGCTTGGAACAGATCACAGATACGCAGTATTTT